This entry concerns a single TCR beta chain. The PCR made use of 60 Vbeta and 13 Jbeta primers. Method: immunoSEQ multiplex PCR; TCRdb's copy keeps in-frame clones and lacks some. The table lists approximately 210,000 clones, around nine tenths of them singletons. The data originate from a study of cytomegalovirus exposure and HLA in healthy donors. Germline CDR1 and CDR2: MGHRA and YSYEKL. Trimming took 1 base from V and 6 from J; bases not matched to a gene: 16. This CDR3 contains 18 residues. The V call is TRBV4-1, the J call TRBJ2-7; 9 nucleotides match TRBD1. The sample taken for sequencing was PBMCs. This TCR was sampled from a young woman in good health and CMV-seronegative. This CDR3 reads CASSQVGTGTGLMGEQYF. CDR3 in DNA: TGCGCCAGCAGCCAAGTGGGTACTGGGACAGGGTTAATGGGCGAGCAGTACTTC.